Sequencing of this TCR beta chain was carried out in a study of OX40 agonist ivuxolimab in advanced cancers. At the level of the study: Hepatocellular carcinoma, melanoma, renal cell or head and neck cancer occurred in dose-escalation patients.

Study observations and caveats: Averaged across samples, CD8+ T cells carried more expanded clones than CD4+ did. Some nonresponders also had low normalized T-cell clonal expansion.

Autoimmune disease history or systemic immunosuppression led to patient exclusion. With respect to this clone: Its specificity is not known.

Clones were read by immunoSEQ multiplex PCR, and TCRdb kept only the in-frame ones, dropping some. The data hold fewer than 25,000 clones, with roughly 73% observed a single time. The CDR3 contains 13 residues. V gave up 2 bases and J gave up 4 bases, with 9 bases separating them. Germline CDR1 LNHDA, CDR2 SQIVND (reference sequence). The chain links TRBV19 to TRBJ2-7, with no clear D. Here the sequenced sample was CD4+ or CD8+ T cells sorted from blood, taken in a trial of the OX40 agonist ivuxolimab. This receptor was taken from an adult with an advanced solid tumor such as melanoma, head and neck, liver or kidney cancer. The CDR3 sequence: CASSIYPQYEQYF. Written as DNA, the CDR3 is TGTGCCAGTAGTATATATCCCCAATACGAGCAGTACTTC.